The 8 T cell receptor beta chains reported below all come from one sample, sequenced in a study of cytomegalovirus exposure and HLA in healthy donors. The PCR was carried out with 60 Vbeta primers and 13 Jbeta primers. Repertoires were generated with immunoSEQ multiplex PCR, while TCRdb's copy carries only in-frame clones and drops some. This sample has around 130,000 clones, with 84% found just once. Sequencing used PBMCs. These receptors all stem from a woman under 30 in good health and CMV-seropositive.

The chain joins TRBV19 to TRBJ2-7; 14 nucleotides match TRBD2. The CDR3 consists of 15 residues. Trimming at V came to 3 bases and at J to 2 bases, leaving 0 bases not matched to a gene. Germline V gene data show CDR1 as LNHDA and CDR2 as SQIVND (reference sequence). CDR3 amino acids: CASSMTSGGAYEQYF. The CDR3 nucleotides read TGTGCCAGTAGTATGACTAGCGGGGGGGCCTACGAGCAGTACTTC. The full variable domain, completed using reference TRBV19 and TRBJ2-7, is DGGITQSPKYLFRKEGQNVTLSCEQNLNHDAMYWYRQDPGQGLRLIYYSQIVNDFQKGDIAEGYSVSREKKESFPLTVTSAQKNPTAFYLCASSMTSGGAYEQYFGPGTRLTVT.

CDR3 nucleotide sequence: TGTGCCAGCAGCTTAGCTAGCGCAGCCTACGAGCAGTACTTC. This gives the protein CASSLASAAYEQYF. The chain joins TRBV11-1 to TRBJ2-5; D possibly corresponds to TRBD2 (5 bases). The end of the DNA fits TRBJ2-7 better, so the J call may be wrong. There are 14 residues in the CDR3. The germline V gene has CDR1 SGHAT and CDR2 FQDESV (reference sequence).

This clone has only a few counts. The J gene is TRBJ1-4, the V gene TRBV28, with 7 bases aligning to TRBD1. The CDR3 length is 16 residues. The trim removed 2 bases at V and 2 bases at J, leaving 5 bases unmatched. From germline, CDR1 is MDHEN and CDR2 SYDVKM. In nucleotides, the CDR3 is TGTGCCAGCAGTTTACCAGGGGGATGGACTAATGAAAAACTGTTTTTT. This gives the protein CASSLPGGWTNEKLFF.

This chain joins TRBV4-1 and TRBJ2-3; 8 bases map to TRBD2. This CDR3 contains 15 residues. CDR1 and CDR2 (germline): MGHRA, YSYEKL. The V segment lost 0 bases and the J segment 7 bases; nucleotides outside the gene matches: 6. The DNA of the CDR3 is TGCGCCAGCAGCCAAGATGTACCGGGGGGGCATACGCAGTATTTT. Encoded protein: CASSQDVPGGHTQYF.

This clone came up once. The chain employs TRBV15 and TRBJ2-7, with 7 positions matching TRBD1. The CDR3 has 13 residues. V lost 1 base to trimming and J lost 6 bases; unmatched junction nucleotides: 3. Germline-derived CDR1 and CDR2 are LNHNV and YYDKDF (reference sequence). CDR3 protein: CATSRVGGSEQYF. The CDR3 DNA sequence: TGTGCCACCAGCAGAGTAGGGGGCTCCGAGCAGTACTTC. Using reference TRBV15 and TRBJ2-7 for the parts outside the CDR3, the full variable domain is DAMVIQNPRYQVTQFGKPVTLSCSQTLNHNVMYWYQQKSSQAPKLLFHYYDKDFNNEADTPDNFQSRRPNTSFCFLDIRSPGLGDTAMYLCATSRVGGSEQYFGPGTRLTVT.

The chain has TRBV19 and TRBJ1-6; TRBD1 is a possible D gene (5 bases). CDR1 is LNHDA and CDR2 is SQIVND in the germline V gene (reference sequence). Trimming stripped 8 bases from V and 10 bases from J, with 15 bases between. CDR3 length equals 13 residues. In DNA form, the CDR3 reads TGTGCCAGTCTAGACGGGGGTGGCTCACCCCTCCACTTT. This translates into CASLDGGGSPLHF.

This chain links TRBV10-3 with TRBJ2-3; a weak D match, TRBD2 (5 bases). CDR3 length: 15 residues. Trimming shortened V by 1 base and J by 5 bases, and 13 bases separated the two germline ends. CDR1 is ENHRY, CDR2 SYGVKD, per germline. CDR3 in DNA: TGTGCCATCAGTGAGTTCGGGGAGCTGGGAGATACGCAGTATTTT. This sequence encodes CAISEFGELGDTQYF.

The sample holds one count of this clone. This chain uses TRBV29-1 with TRBJ1-2; tentatively, D is TRBD1 (6 bases). With 0 bases removed from V and 8 bases from J, the gap between germline ends came to 13 bases. There are 13 residues in the CDR3. Germline CDR1 SQVTM, CDR2 ANQGSEA. Here the CDR3 reads CSVEEGAGEGYTF. The CDR3, as DNA: TGCAGCGTTGAAGAGGGCGCAGGGGAAGGCTACACCTTC.